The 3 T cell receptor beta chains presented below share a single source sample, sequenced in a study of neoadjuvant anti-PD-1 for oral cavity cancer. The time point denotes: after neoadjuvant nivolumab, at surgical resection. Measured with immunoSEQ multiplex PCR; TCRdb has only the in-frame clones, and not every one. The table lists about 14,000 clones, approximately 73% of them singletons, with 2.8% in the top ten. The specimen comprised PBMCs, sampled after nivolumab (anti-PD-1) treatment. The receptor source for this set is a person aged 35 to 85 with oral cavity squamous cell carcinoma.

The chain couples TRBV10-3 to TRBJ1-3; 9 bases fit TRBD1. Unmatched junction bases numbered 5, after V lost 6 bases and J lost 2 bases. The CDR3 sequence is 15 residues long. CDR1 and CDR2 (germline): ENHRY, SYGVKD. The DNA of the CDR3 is TGTGCCATCAGGGACAGGGGAGTTGCTGGAAACACCATATATTTT. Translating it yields CAIRDRGVAGNTIYF.

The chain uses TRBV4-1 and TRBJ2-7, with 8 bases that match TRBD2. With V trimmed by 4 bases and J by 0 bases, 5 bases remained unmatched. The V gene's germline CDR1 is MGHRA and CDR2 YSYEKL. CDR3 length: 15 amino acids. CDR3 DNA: TGCGCCAGCAGCCTGTCGACTAGCGCCTCCTACGAGCAGTACTTC. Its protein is CASSLSTSASYEQYF.

CDR3 nucleotides: TGTGCCAGCAGCCCCGGTTGGGGCTACCTTACCTACGAGCAGTACTTC. Translating it yields CASSPGWGYLTYEQYF. The chain joins TRBV27 to TRBJ2-7; perhaps TRBD1 as D (5 bases). From germline, CDR1 is MNHEY and CDR2 SMNVEV (reference sequence). This CDR3 spans 16 amino acids. The ends were cut back, 6 bases at V and 2 bases at J, with 20 bases in the middle.